Below, 13 T cell receptor beta chains from the same sample are listed, as sequenced in a study of T cells in Graves' hyperthyroidism and ophthalmopathy. Amplification of TCR beta CDR3 regions used RNA as the template. First-round RT-PCR targeting the TCR CDR3 was performed with the HTBI primer set. TCRdb passed the multiplex PCR reads through MiXCR, listing each CDR3 protein once. The table lists approximately 490,000 distinct CDR3 sequences, 22% of them singletons. The sequencing sample was made of blood. The receptor source for this set is a woman aged 70 to 79 with Graves' ophthalmopathy.

This clonotype has a handful of counts. This rearrangement joins TRBV29-1 to TRBJ1-2; D ambiguous. The CDR3 is made up of 12 amino acids. Germline values: CDR1 SQVTM, CDR2 ANQGSEA. The V gene lost 4 bases and the J gene lost 6 bases, with 12 bases spanning the gap. CDR3 sequence reads: CSVVVGVDGYTF. CDR3 sequence (DNA): TGCAGCGTTGTAGTCGGGGTGGATGGCTACACCTTC.

The chain has TRBV29-1 and TRBJ1-2; TRBD1 matches 8 bases. This CDR3 region has 12 residues. The germline gives CDR1 SQVTM, CDR2 ANQGSEA. J lost 7 bases, V lost 6 bases, and 7 bases had no gene match. CDR3 coding DNA: TGCAGCGTCTCGGACAGGGCAGCTGGCTACACCTTC. It yields the protein CSVSDRAAGYTF.

This clonotype occurred a few times. J is TRBJ1-1 and V is TRBV30; D is perhaps TRBD1 (5 bases). Germline CDR1 and CDR2: GTSNPN and SVGIG (reference sequence). Trimming took 4 bases from V and 3 from J, leaving 6 bases between them. The CDR3 covers 11 residues. The CDR3 DNA sequence: TGTGCCTGGAAAGGGGACACTGAAGCTTTCTTT. Its protein is CAWKGDTEAFF.

This clonotype was seen a few times. The rearrangement joins TRBV20-1 to TRBJ2-5; 8 nucleotides line up with TRBD1. Germline V gives CDR1 DFQATT, CDR2 SNEGSKA (reference sequence). This CDR3 region has 15 residues. Losses at the gene ends were 3 bases for V and 3 bases for J; bases not matched to a gene: 9. CDR3 sequence reads: CSARDGQGIKETQYF. CDR3 DNA: TGCAGTGCTAGGGACGGACAGGGAATAAAAGAGACCCAGTACTTC.

This clonotype came up many times. The chain uses TRBV20-1 and TRBJ1-5; no definite D call. V lost 1 base to trimming and J lost 7 bases, with 11 bases between them. Germline V gene lookup returns CDR1 DFQATT and CDR2 SNEGSKA (reference sequence). The CDR3 runs to 13 residues. CDR3 region: CSARVLVNQPQHF. The DNA of the CDR3 is TGCAGTGCTAGAGTCCTTGTTAACCAGCCCCAGCATTTT.

The V gene is TRBV2, the J gene TRBJ1-2; no clear D gene. V shed 6 bases and J shed 8 bases, with 16 bases lying between them. Germline values: CDR1 SNHLY, CDR2 FYNNEI. This CDR3 is built from 13 residues. CDR3 in DNA: TGTGCCAGCAGGCTGGAATTTTCGAGAGGCTACACCTTC. Its protein product is CASRLEFSRGYTF.

The V call is TRBV7-2, the J call TRBJ1-4; D might be TRBD1 (5 bases). Germline V gives CDR1 SGHTA, CDR2 FQGNSA. The CDR3 is made up of 16 amino acids. The ends were cut back, 2 bases at V and 7 bases at J, with 17 bases in the middle. CDR3 sequence reads: CASSLNGGGGVEKLFF. For the CDR3, the DNA is TGTGCCAGCAGCTTAAATGGGGGTGGTGGCGTTGAAAAACTGTTTTTT.

V is TRBV7-9 and J is TRBJ2-7, with D maybe TRBD2 (7 bases). CDR1 and CDR2 (germline): SEHNR, FQNEAQ (reference sequence). The CDR3 loop spans 13 amino acids. V was pared by 8 bases and J by 6 bases, with 17 bases between. The CDR3: CASGGLAATEQYF. The CDR3 nucleotides are TGTGCCAGCGGGGGGCTAGCGGCGACCGAGCAGTACTTC.

The V and J genes are TRBV5-1 and TRBJ2-1; maybe TRBD2 (5 bases). CDR1 is SGHRS and CDR2 is YFSETQ in the germline V gene. The CDR3 loop spans 15 amino acids. With 6 bases removed from V and 0 bases from J, the gap between germline ends came to 13 bases. This chain's CDR3 is CASIPSGSSYNEQFF. In DNA form, the CDR3 reads TGCGCCAGCATCCCAAGTGGGAGCTCCTACAATGAGCAGTTCTTC.

This clonotype showed up many times. The gene calls are TRBV6-1 and TRBJ1-1, with 7 bases identical to TRBD1. Trimming cost V 6 bases and J 4 bases; bases outside gene matches: 2. The CDR3 sequence is 12 residues long. The germline CDR1 and CDR2 sequences are MNHNS and SASEGT. The CDR3 reads CASRQGRTEAFF. In DNA form, the CDR3 reads TGTGCCAGCAGACAGGGGCGCACTGAAGCTTTCTTT.

The chain carries TRBV11-3 and TRBJ2-5; D remains unclear. CDR3 length: 12 amino acids. The germline CDR1 and CDR2 sequences are SGHNT and YENEEA. Trimming took off 0 bases at V and 7 bases at J, with 6 bases between the two ends. In DNA, the CDR3 is TGTGCCAGCAGCTTAGATGGATTGACCCAGTACTTC. It yields the protein CASSLDGLTQYF.

The V call is TRBV6-2 or TRBV6-3, the J call TRBJ2-3, with D unresolved. From germline, CDR1 is MNHEY and CDR2 SVGEGT. V dropped 6 bases and J dropped 6 bases, with 10 bases sitting between them. The CDR3 is made up of 12 amino acids. The CDR3 loop reads CASRLVGDTQYF. In DNA form, the CDR3 reads TGTGCCAGCAGACTTGTGGGCGATACGCAGTATTTT.

The rearrangement links TRBV5-8 to TRBJ1-5; D ambiguous. This CDR3 is 13 amino acids long. V dropped 0 bases and J dropped 8 bases, with 9 bases sitting between them. The germline CDR1 and CDR2 sequences are SGHTS and YDEGEE. The CDR3: CASSLGRSEPQHF. CDR3 nucleotides: TGTGCCAGCAGCTTGGGCCGGTCTGAGCCCCAGCATTTT.